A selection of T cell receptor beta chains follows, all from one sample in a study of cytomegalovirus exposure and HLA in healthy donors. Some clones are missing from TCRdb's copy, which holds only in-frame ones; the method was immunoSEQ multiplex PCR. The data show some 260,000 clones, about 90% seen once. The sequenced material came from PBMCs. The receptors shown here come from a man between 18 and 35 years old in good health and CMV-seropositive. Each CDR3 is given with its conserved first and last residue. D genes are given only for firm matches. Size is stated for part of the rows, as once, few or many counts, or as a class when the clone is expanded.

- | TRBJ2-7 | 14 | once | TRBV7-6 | CASSLASNYNEQYF | TGTGCCAGCAGCTTAGCTTCCAACTATAACGAGCAGTACTTC
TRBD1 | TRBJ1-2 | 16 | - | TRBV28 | CASSVTGTGRVHGYTF | TGTGCCAGCAGCGTAACCGGGACAGGGAGAGTTCATGGCTACACCTTC
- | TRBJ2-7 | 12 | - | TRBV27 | CASSGPAFRQYF | TGTGCCAGCAGTGGCCCGGCCTTCCGGCAGTACTTC
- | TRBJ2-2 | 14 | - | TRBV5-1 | CASSRGPPTGELFF | TGCGCCAGCAGCCGAGGGCCCCCAACCGGGGAGCTGTTTTTT
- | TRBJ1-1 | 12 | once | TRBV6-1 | CASSEVGTEAFF | TGTGCCAGCAGTGAAGTGGGCACTGAAGCTTTCTTT
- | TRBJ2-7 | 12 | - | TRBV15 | CATSLLGGGQYF | TGTGCCACCAGTCTTCTTGGGGGTGGGCAGTACTTC
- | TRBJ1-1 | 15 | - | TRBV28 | CASSYPGLSNTEAFF | TGTGCCAGCAGTTATCCCGGCCTTTCGAACACTGAAGCTTTCTTT
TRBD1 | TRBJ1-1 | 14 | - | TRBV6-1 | CASSVDRVGTEAFF | TGTGCCAGCAGTGTCGACAGGGTAGGAACTGAAGCTTTCTTT
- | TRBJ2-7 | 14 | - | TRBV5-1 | CASSLDRERYEQYF | TGCGCCAGCAGCTTGGACAGGGAACGATACGAGCAGTACTTC
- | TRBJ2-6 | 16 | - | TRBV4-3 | CASSQDAGSGANVLTF | TGCGCCAGCAGCCAAGATGCGGGATCCGGGGCCAACGTCCTGACTTTC
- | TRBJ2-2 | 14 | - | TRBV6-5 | CASRRDLQAGELFF | TGTGCCAGCAGACGGGACTTACAGGCCGGGGAGCTGTTTTTT
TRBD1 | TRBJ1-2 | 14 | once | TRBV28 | CASSSGQAIYGYTF | TGTGCCAGCAGCTCCGGACAGGCGATCTATGGCTACACCTTC
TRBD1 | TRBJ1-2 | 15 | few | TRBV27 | CASSPSQGVDYGYTF | TGTGCCAGCAGTCCCTCACAGGGGGTCGACTATGGCTACACCTTC
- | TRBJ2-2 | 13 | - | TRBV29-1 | CSVEAPGAGELFF | TGCAGCGTTGAAGCTCCGGGTGCCGGGGAGCTGTTTTTT
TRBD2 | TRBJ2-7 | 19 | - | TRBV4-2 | CASSQELAGLASGVYEQYF | TGTGCCAGCAGCCAAGAGTTGGCAGGGCTCGCTAGCGGAGTCTACGAGCAGTACTTC
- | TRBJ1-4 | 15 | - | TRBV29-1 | CSVRPGTLTNEKLFF | TGCAGCGTCCGACCTGGGACCCTAACTAATGAAAAACTGTTTTTT
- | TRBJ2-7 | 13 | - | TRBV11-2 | CASSVAQDYEQYF | TGTGCCAGCAGTGTAGCACAAGACTACGAGCAGTACTTC
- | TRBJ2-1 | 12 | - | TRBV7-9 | CASSFVNNEQFF | TGTGCCAGCAGCTTTGTGAACAATGAGCAGTTCTTC
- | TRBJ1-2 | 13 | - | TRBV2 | CASSEALLGGYTF | TGTGCCAGCAGTGAAGCGCTTCTAGGAGGCTACACCTTC
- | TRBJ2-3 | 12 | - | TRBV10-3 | CAIRLSTDTQYF | TGTGCCATCAGGCTAAGCACAGATACGCAGTATTTT
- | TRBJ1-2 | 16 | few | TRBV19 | CASSIEYSRRIYGYTF | TGTGCCAGTAGTATCGAGTATTCACGGAGGATCTATGGCTACACCTTC
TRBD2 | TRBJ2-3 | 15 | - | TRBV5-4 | CASSTLAGAGDTQYF | TGTGCCAGCAGCACACTAGCGGGAGCGGGAGATACGCAGTATTTT
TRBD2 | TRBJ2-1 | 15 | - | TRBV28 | CASSSGGGRHNEQFF | TGTGCCAGCAGTTCGGGAGGGGGACGACACAATGAGCAGTTCTTC
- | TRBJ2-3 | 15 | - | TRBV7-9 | CASSPRSGYPDTQYF | TGTGCCAGCAGCCCCCGGTCCGGGTATCCAGATACGCAGTATTTT
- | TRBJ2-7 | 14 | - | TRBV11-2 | CASSLEALSYEQYF | TGTGCCAGCAGCTTAGAGGCCCTCTCCTACGAGCAGTACTTC
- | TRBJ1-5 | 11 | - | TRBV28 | CASRGQQPQHF | TGTGCCAGCAGGGGACAACAGCCCCAGCATTTT
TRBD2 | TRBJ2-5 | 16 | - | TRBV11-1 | CASRRGSGHQQETQYF | TGTGCCAGCAGGAGAGGTAGCGGGCATCAACAAGAGACCCAGTACTTC
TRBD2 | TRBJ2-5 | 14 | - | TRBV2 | CASSGSGRGETQYF | TGTGCCAGCAGTGGAAGCGGGAGAGGTGAGACCCAGTACTTC
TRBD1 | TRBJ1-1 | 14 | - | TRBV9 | CASSPTGADTEAFF | TGTGCCAGCAGCCCGACAGGGGCGGACACTGAAGCTTTCTTT
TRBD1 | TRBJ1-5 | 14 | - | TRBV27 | CASTDRAFGQPQHF | TGTGCCAGCACCGACAGGGCTTTCGGTCAGCCCCAGCATTTT
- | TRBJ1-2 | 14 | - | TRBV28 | CASSPNPGFYGYTF | TGTGCCAGCAGCCCTAACCCAGGGTTCTATGGCTACACCTTC
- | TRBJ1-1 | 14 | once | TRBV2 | CASSEWQGLAEAFF | TGTGCCAGCAGTGAATGGCAGGGATTGGCTGAAGCTTTCTTT
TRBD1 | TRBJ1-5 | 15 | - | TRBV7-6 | CASSFLTGRDQPQHF | TGTGCCAGCAGCTTCTTGACAGGGCGCGATCAGCCCCAGCATTTT
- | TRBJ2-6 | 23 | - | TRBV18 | CASSPRGRQNTYLSGIGANVLTF | TGTGCCAGCTCACCTCGGGGAAGGCAGAACACTTATCTCTCTGGGATTGGGGCCAACGTCCTGACTTTC
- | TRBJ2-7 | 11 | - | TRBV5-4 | CASSGGTQQYF | TGTGCCAGCAGCGGGGGCACTCAGCAGTACTTC
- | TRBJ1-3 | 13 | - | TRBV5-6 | CASSQGSGNTIYF | TGTGCCAGCAGCCAAGGCTCTGGAAACACCATATATTTT
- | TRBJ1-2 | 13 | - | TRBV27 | CASSWAANYGYTF | TGTGCCAGCAGTTGGGCAGCTAACTATGGCTACACCTTC
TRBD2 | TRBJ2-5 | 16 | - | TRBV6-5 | CASSYQLAGSQETQYF | TGTGCCAGCAGTTATCAACTAGCGGGGTCCCAAGAGACCCAGTACTTC
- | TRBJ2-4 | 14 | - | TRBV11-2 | CASSLTGQLNIQYF | TGTGCCAGCAGCTTAACAGGACAGTTAAACATTCAGTACTTC
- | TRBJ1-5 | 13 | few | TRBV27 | CASSFNPGGPQHF | TGTGCCAGCAGTTTTAACCCGGGTGGACCCCAGCATTTT
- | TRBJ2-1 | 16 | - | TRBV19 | CASSIASRSSSNEQFF | TGTGCCAGTAGTATAGCGTCCAGGAGTTCGAGCAATGAGCAGTTCTTC
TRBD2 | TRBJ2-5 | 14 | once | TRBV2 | CASSVVGGGETQYF | TGTGCCAGCAGTGTAGTCGGCGGGGGGGAGACCCAGTACTTC
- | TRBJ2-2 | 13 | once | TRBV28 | CAGTGRDTGELFF | TGTGCCGGGACGGGCAGGGACACCGGGGAGCTGTTTTTT
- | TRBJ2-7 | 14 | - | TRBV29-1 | CSVGFRGLTYEQYF | TGCAGCGTTGGGTTTCGGGGGCTAACCTACGAGCAGTACTTC